This T cell receptor beta chain is drawn from a study of blood T cell repertoires in COVID-19. Looking at the study overall: Material from acute and convalescent COVID-19 was sourced from the United States, Italy and Spain. In each case, the material was cDNA or gDNA derived from T cells, B-cell-depleted T cells, or PBMCs.

Methods used by the authors: Estimated nucleated cell counts came from reference gene primer amplification. Libraries were prepared by immunoSEQ multiplex PCR; TCRdb keeps only in-frame clonotypes and omits some of them. V, J and clone size were drawn from that table, and D and trimming were deduced from the DNA. The sample holds fewer than 200,000 clones; 65% to 85% are singletons and the top ten take about 19%. V shed 6 bases and J shed 2 bases, with 12 bases lying between them. The germline V gene encodes CDR1 MNHNY and CDR2 SVGAGI (reference sequence). This CDR3 is 14 amino acids long. This clone occurred once.

The J gene is TRBJ2-3, the V gene TRBV6-6; D is uncertain. The sequence was obtained from a woman in her 70s who had recovered from COVID-19. The sequencing input was peripheral blood. This chain's CDR3 is CASSSPPYTDTQYF. CDR3 DNA sequence: TGTGCCAGCAGCTCCCCTCCCTACACAGATACGCAGTATTTT.